The source of this T cell receptor beta chain is a study of cytomegalovirus exposure and HLA in healthy donors. Study-wide background: In a later analysis, the roughly 130 validation repertoires were reported to have used the same platform as the approximately 670 first-cohort repertoires.

About this clone itself: Its antigen is undetermined.

The assay was immunoSEQ multiplex PCR, and TCRdb's table has in-frame clones only and misses some. The data show about 54,000 clones, roughly 90% seen once. CDR3 length: 14 amino acids. CDR1 ENHRY and CDR2 SYGVKD come from the germline V gene. V was clipped by 4 bases and J by 5 bases, with 12 bases between them. Study-wide findings and caveats: First-cohort TCR clusters were later found to tend to co-occur in the 90 to 150 validation repertoires. CMV antigen specificity was confirmed in vitro for a few CMV-associated chains. The study designated about 180 TCR beta chains cytomegalovirus-associated.

Sequences were obtained from PBMCs. The chain links TRBV10-3 to TRBJ2-1; TRBD1 might be the D (5 bases). The receptor's source is a woman under 30 in good health and CMV-seropositive. CDR3 DNA sequence: TGTGCCATCAGTGTGGCAGGGAAGGACAATGAGCAGTTCTTC. This translates into CAISVAGKDNEQFF.